The source of this T cell receptor beta chain is a study of tumor-infiltrating lymphocytes in primary liver carcinoma. This clonotype was observed once. Its antigen is currently unknown. The junction departs from germline at one end; a sequencing error may be responsible. Findings of the study overall: Tumor region pairs outstripped tumor-adjacent and tumor-blood pairs in overlap.

From germline, CDR1 is SQVTM and CDR2 ANQGSEA. There are 12 residues in the CDR3. Both blood RNA, taken from unsorted whole blood, and germline DNA were extracted. The authors made TCR beta cDNA from 450 to 600 ng total RNA with a constant-region primer. What produced the TCR beta libraries was three nested multiplex PCR rounds using slightly modified ARM-PCR. Primers for the first two PCR rounds were TRBV1-TRBV30 forward primers and a C-beta reverse primer (approximately 10 cycles per round). TCRdb passed the multiplex PCR reads through MiXCR, listing each CDR3 protein once. The sample lists 300,000 to 400,000 distinct CDR3 sequences; 65% were seen once.

The V call is TRBV29-1, the J call TRBJ2-5; D not certain. The sequenced sample consisted of peripheral blood. This TCR was sampled from a man in his forties or fifties with primary liver carcinoma and hepatitis B virus infection. This CDR3 reads CSVAPGQETKYF. In DNA form, the CDR3 reads TGCAGCGTCGCCCCGGGTCAAGAGACCAAGTACTTC.